These T cell receptor beta chains were read from a single sample in a study of tumor-infiltrating lymphocytes in primary liver carcinoma. TCRdb processed the multiplex PCR reads anew with MiXCR; each CDR3 protein has one entry. Here the sample spans about 180,000 distinct CDR3 sequences, 60% being singletons. Input material: peripheral blood. The source of these receptors is a man between 35 and 55 years old with primary liver carcinoma and hepatitis B virus infection. Both conserved end residues are part of each CDR3.

>13|TRBJ1-1|TRBV11-2
CASRGGYGTEAFF
>15|TRBJ2-1|TRBV4-2
CASSQTWKDGNEQFF
>16|TRBJ2-7|TRBV4-1
CASSQDLSGSLYEQYF
>14|TRBJ2-7|TRBV11-2
CASRLSGGCYEQYF
>13|TRBJ1-6|TRBV13
CASSFSGDSPLHF
>19|TRBJ2-1|TRBV11-2
CASSSCPRTGTGLPNEQFF
>19|TRBJ2-1|TRBV6-5
CASSSTETSGRKSYNEQFF
>16|TRBJ2-7|TRBV28
CVSRTSGTMGLYEQYF
>15|TRBJ2-5|TRBV30
CAWSGPPRSQETQYF
>16|TRBJ2-3|TRBV28
CASNSEGHLYTDTQYF
>17|TRBJ1-3|TRBV11-2
CASSFDLDSSSGNTIYF
>15|TRBJ2-2|TRBV7-9
CASNLGGATTGGLFF
>13|TRBJ2-5|TRBV12-3/TRBV12-4
CASSRSGQETQYF
>13|TRBJ2-1|TRBV6-5
CASKLSSYNEQSF
>15|TRBJ2-2|TRBV6-6
CASYDNPSNTGELFF
>15|TRBJ1-1|TRBV6-5
CASSSTQGARTEAFF
>15|TRBJ2-3|TRBV29-1
CSVKVGLGKLDTQYF
>13|TRBJ2-7|TRBV6-5
CACSPEMLNEQYF
>16|TRBJ2-6|TRBV6-2/TRBV6-3
CASKTGTASGANVLTF
>14|TRBJ2-1|TRBV2
CASRKAEEHNEQFF
>17|TRBJ2-7|TRBV11-2
CASSLDLTSGDTYEQYF
>12|TRBJ2-3|TRBV11-2
CGSSAPGDTQYF
>16|TRBJ2-2|TRBV6-1
CASSEEPGYDTGELFF
>15|TRBJ1-1|TRBV11-2
CASSLVGPPDTEALF
>12|TRBJ1-2|TRBV29-1
CSVAGGALGYTF
>13|TRBJ1-5|TRBV6-6
CASSYSSNQPQHF
>15|TRBJ2-7|TRBV6-5
CASSPRTGGSYEQYF
>13|TRBJ1-6|TRBV12-3/TRBV12-4
CASTQAYNSPLHF
>14|TRBJ2-7|TRBV6-5
CVSSSERGLYEQYF
>15|TRBJ2-3|TRBV11-2
CASSLTGVGTDTQYF
>16|TRBJ1-6|TRBV7-8
CASSVHRGGDDSPLHF
>15|TRBJ2-5|TRBV11-1
CASSLGGAIQETQYF
>15|TRBJ2-7|TRBV10-3
CAISDGDRGTYEQYF
>17|TRBJ1-4|TRBV6-5
CASSSGSSGTVNEKLFF
>17|TRBJ2-7|TRBV6-6
CASSYGNRGPSSYEQYF
>13|TRBJ2-7|TRBV28
CASSSRTSYRQYF
>14|TRBJ1-2|TRBV6-1
CANSEQVNDYGYTF
>16|TRBJ2-1|TRBV11-2
CASSLGYGGGLNEQFF
>15|TRBJ1-6|TRBV6-1
CASTPGTGSGSPLHF
>10|TRBJ2-7|TRBV4-1
CASPQGEQYF
>15|TRBJ2-1|TRBV28
CASRTPSGTRDEQFF
>12|TRBJ2-7|TRBV29-1
CSVGPGNYEQYF
>14|TRBJ2-5|TRBV29-1
CSVLWTGREETQYF
>16|TRBJ1-5|TRBV6-1
CASTNRLSTSNQHQHF
>14|TRBJ2-5|TRBV5-6
CASSLAWQQETQYF
>15|TRBJ1-1|TRBV12-3/TRBV12-4
CASSPIPGQGTEAFF